A selection of T cell receptor beta chains follows, all from one sample in a study of cytomegalovirus exposure and HLA in healthy donors. Sequenced by immunoSEQ multiplex PCR; TCRdb stores in-frame clones only, minus some. The sample records some 160,000 clones, over 80% being singletons. The sequenced sample was PBMCs. The origin of the receptors is a woman under 30 in good health and CMV-seronegative. CDR3s include the opening cysteine and the closing phenylalanine or tryptophan. Each record gives: clone size, V gene, J gene, D gene, CDR3 protein, CDR3 DNA. A D gene is named only where the DNA matches it firmly. Clone size is given for some rows only: seen once, a few or many times, or a class if the clone is expanded.

abundance: NA
v_gene: TRBV9
j_gene: TRBJ1-6
d_gene: NA
CDR3aa: CASSLGQPNSPLHF
CDR3nt: TGTGCCAGCAGCTTAGGACAGCCTAATTCACCCCTCCACTTT

abundance: NA
v_gene: TRBV7-9
j_gene: TRBJ1-6
d_gene: NA
CDR3aa: CSSSLARDFYNSPLHF
CDR3nt: TGTTCCAGCAGCTTAGCGAGGGACTTCTATAATTCACCCCTCCACTTT

abundance: NA
v_gene: TRBV15
j_gene: TRBJ1-5
d_gene: NA
CDR3aa: CATSRDPTGGNQPQHF
CDR3nt: TGTGCCACCAGCAGAGACCCCACCGGGGGCAATCAGCCCCAGCATTTT

abundance: few
v_gene: TRBV5-8
j_gene: TRBJ2-1
d_gene: TRBD1
CDR3aa: CASSPGQGPYNEQFF
CDR3nt: TGTGCCAGCAGCCCCGGACAGGGACCCTACAATGAGCAGTTCTTC

abundance: NA
v_gene: TRBV9
j_gene: TRBJ2-5
d_gene: NA
CDR3aa: CASSVEAGVVETQYF
CDR3nt: TGTGCCAGCAGCGTAGAGGCAGGGGTAGTGGAGACCCAGTACTTC

abundance: NA
v_gene: TRBV6-1
j_gene: TRBJ1-2
d_gene: NA
CDR3aa: CASSDAIETGLYGYTF
CDR3nt: TGTGCCAGCAGTGACGCAATTGAGACGGGACTCTATGGCTACACCTTC

abundance: NA
v_gene: TRBV6-1
j_gene: TRBJ1-5
d_gene: NA
CDR3aa: CASSVAQPQHF
CDR3nt: TGTGCCAGCAGTGTGGCTCAGCCCCAGCATTTT

abundance: NA
v_gene: TRBV6-1
j_gene: TRBJ2-5
d_gene: TRBD2
CDR3aa: CASSHLAGEETQYF
CDR3nt: TGTGCCAGCAGTCATCTAGCGGGGGAGGAGACCCAGTACTTC

abundance: NA
v_gene: TRBV23-1
j_gene: TRBJ1-6
d_gene: NA
CDR3aa: CASSQSEGLSSPLHF
CDR3nt: TGCGCCAGCAGTCAATCGGAGGGTTTGTCTTCACCCCTCCACTTT

abundance: NA
v_gene: TRBV28
j_gene: TRBJ2-7
d_gene: TRBD1
CDR3aa: CASTDPGQVTYEQYF
CDR3nt: TGTGCCAGCACCGATCCGGGACAGGTAACCTACGAGCAGTACTTC

abundance: NA
v_gene: TRBV19
j_gene: TRBJ1-6
d_gene: NA
CDR3aa: CASKEGTSYNSPLHF
CDR3nt: TGTGCCAGTAAAGAGGGTACCTCCTATAATTCACCCCTCCACTTT

abundance: NA
v_gene: TRBV7-9
j_gene: TRBJ1-1
d_gene: TRBD1
CDR3aa: CASREQGAVAEAFF
CDR3nt: TGTGCCAGCAGGGAACAGGGGGCAGTCGCTGAAGCTTTCTTT

abundance: NA
v_gene: TRBV11-2
j_gene: TRBJ2-3
d_gene: NA
CDR3aa: CASSLAGVPGWDTQYF
CDR3nt: TGTGCCAGCAGCTTAGCGGGGGTACCTGGGTGGGATACGCAGTATTTT

abundance: NA
v_gene: TRBV27
j_gene: TRBJ2-1
d_gene: NA
CDR3aa: CASSYSSDSEQFF
CDR3nt: TGTGCCAGCAGTTACTCTAGCGACAGTGAGCAGTTCTTC